This TCR beta chain was sequenced during a study of shared clonotypes between healthy human individuals. Overall study: The study enrolled a couple of women and a few men aged 18 to 49.

Regarding the study as a whole: Clonotype sharing among donors was thought likely to change with sequencing depth.

Each sample came from a Caucasian adult donor living in Nashville, Tennessee. In the source study's methods: ImmunoSEQ output held junction-only sequences without quality scores, so filtering differed. The method was immunoSEQ multiplex PCR; TCRdb's version includes in-frame clones alone and lacks a portion of them. V and J calls plus clone size are reproduced from that table; the DNA served to infer D and trimming. Of roughly 2.2 million clones in the sample, about 90% were seen once. CDR3 length: 14 residues. Trimming stripped 4 bases from V and 4 bases from J, with 14 bases between. CDR1 and CDR2 from the germline V gene are SNHLY and FYNNEI. Comment on this clone: Its antigen remains unknown.

Sequenced: naive CD4+ T cells from PBMCs. Subset described: CD45RA+ positively selected. This sequence was found in a man aged 18 to 29 in good health. Some clones in this sample may be carry-over from other donors' samples. The rearrangement uses TRBV2 and TRBJ2-7; D may be TRBD1 (5 bases). CDR3 in amino acids: CASSVGHPGYEQYF. DNA for the CDR3: TGTGCCAGCAGTGTCGGACACCCCGGGTACGAGCAGTACTTC.